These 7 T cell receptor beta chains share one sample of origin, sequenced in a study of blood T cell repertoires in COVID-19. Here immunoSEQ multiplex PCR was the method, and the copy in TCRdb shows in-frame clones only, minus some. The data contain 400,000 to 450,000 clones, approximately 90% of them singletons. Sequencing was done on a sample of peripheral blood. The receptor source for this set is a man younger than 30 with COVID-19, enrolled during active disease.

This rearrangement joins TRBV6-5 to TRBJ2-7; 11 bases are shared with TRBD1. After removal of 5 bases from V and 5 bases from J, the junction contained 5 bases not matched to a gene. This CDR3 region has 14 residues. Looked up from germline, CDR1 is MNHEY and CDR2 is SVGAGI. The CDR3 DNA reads TGTGCCAGCAGTACTGGGACAGGGGGTGACGAGCAGTACTTC. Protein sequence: CASSTGTGGDEQYF.

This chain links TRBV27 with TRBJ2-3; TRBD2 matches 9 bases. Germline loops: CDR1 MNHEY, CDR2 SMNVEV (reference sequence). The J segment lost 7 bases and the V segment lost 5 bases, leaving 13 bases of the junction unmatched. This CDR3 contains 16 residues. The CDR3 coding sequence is TGTGCCAGCAGTCTAGTTAGGAAGACTAGCGGCTATACGCAGTATTTT. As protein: CASSLVRKTSGYTQYF.

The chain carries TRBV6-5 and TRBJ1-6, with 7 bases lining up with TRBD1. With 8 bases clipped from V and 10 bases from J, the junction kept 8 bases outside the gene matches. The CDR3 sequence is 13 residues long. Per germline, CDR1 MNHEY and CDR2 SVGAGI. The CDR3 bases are TGTGCCAGCGGCGTCGACAGGGACTCACCCCTCCACTTT. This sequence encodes CASGVDRDSPLHF.

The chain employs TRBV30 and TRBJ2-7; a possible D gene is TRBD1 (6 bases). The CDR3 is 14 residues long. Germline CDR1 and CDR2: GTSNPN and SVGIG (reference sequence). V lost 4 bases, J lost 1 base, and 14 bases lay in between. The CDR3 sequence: CAWTPGTYSYEQYF. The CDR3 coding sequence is TGTGCCTGGACCCCCGGGACATATTCCTACGAGCAGTACTTC.

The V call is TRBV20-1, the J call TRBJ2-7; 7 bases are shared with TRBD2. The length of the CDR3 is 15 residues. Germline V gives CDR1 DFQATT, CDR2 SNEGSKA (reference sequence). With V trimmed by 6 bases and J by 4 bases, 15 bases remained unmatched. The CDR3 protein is CSASGRASGKYEQYF. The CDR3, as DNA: TGCAGTGCAAGTGGTAGGGCTAGCGGAAAGTACGAGCAGTACTTC.

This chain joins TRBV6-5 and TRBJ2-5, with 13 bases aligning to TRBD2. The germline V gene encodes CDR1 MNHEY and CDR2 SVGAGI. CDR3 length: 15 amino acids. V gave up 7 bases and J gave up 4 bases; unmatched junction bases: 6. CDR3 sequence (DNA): TGTGCCAGCAATACTAGCGGGAGGGCCAGAGAGACCCAGTACTTC. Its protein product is CASNTSGRARETQYF.

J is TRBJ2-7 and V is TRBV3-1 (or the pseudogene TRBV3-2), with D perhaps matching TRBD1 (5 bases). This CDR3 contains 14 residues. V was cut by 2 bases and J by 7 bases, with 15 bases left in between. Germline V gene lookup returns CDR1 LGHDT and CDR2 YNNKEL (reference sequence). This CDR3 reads CASSQSEGVGEQYF. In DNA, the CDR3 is TGTGCCAGCAGCCAAAGCGAAGGGGTGGGGGAGCAGTACTTC.